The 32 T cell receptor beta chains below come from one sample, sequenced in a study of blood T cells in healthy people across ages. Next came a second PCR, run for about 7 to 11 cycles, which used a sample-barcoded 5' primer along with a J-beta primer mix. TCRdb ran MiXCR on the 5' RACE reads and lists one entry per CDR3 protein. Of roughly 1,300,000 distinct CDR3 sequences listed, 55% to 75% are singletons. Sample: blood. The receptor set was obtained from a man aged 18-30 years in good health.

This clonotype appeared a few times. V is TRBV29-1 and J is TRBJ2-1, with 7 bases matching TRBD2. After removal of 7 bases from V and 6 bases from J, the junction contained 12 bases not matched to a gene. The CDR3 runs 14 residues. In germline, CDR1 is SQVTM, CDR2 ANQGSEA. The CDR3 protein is CSAPAGINLNEQFF. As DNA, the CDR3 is TGCAGCGCCCCAGCGGGAATAAATCTCAATGAGCAGTTCTTC.

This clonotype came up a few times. The DNA of the CDR3 is TGTGCCAGCAGCCGCCAGCGGGGGGTCCAAGAGACCCAGTACTTC. Encoded protein: CASSRQRGVQETQYF. The chain is built from TRBV6-5 and TRBJ2-5, with 9 bases matching TRBD2. The CDR3 runs to 15 residues. Per germline, CDR1 MNHEY and CDR2 SVGAGI. The V gene end was trimmed by 6 bases and the J gene end by 1 base; junction bases not matched to a gene: 6.

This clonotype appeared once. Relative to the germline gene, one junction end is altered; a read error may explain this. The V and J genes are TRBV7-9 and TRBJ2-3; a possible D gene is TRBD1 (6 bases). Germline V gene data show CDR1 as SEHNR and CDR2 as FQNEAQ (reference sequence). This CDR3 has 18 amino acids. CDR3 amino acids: CTSSLDHRDTGPTDTQYF. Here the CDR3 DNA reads TGTACCAGCAGCCTCGACCATCGGGACACAGGACCAACAGATACGCAGTATTTT.

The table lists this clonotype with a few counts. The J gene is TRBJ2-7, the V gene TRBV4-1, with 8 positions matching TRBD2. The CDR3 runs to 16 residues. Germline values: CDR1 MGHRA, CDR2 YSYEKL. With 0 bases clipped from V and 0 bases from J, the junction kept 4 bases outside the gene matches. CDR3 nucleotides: TGCGCCAGCAGCCAAGATGTAGCGGGGCACTCCTACGAGCAGTACTTC. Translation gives CASSQDVAGHSYEQYF.

The DNA for the CDR3 is TGTGCCAGCAGTTACGGGCAACTAACCGGGGAGCTGTTTTTT. This sequence encodes CASSYGQLTGELFF. The gene calls are TRBV6-6 and TRBJ2-2; D is undetermined. V lost 2 bases and J 5 bases, leaving 9 bases between the germline ends. Germline CDR1 MNHNY, CDR2 SVGAGI (reference sequence). This CDR3 has 14 amino acids.

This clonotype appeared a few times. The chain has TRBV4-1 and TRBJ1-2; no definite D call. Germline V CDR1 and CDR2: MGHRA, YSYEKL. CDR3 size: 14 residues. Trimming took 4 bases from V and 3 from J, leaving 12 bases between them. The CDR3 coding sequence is TGCGCCAGCAGCCCCTATGGTATAGACTATGGCTACACCTTC. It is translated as CASSPYGIDYGYTF.

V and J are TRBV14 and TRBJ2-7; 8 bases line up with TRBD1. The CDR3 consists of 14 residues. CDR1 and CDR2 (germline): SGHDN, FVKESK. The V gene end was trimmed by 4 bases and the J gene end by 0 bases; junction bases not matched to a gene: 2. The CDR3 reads CASSRQGPSYEQYF. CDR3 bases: TGTGCCAGCAGCCGACAGGGGCCCTCCTACGAGCAGTACTTC. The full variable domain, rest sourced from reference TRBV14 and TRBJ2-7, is EAGVTQFPSHSVIEKGQTVTLRCDPISGHDNLYWYRRVMGKEIKFLLHFVKESKQDESGMPNNRFLAERTGGTYSTLKVQPAELEDSGVYFCASSRQGPSYEQYFGPGTRLTVT.

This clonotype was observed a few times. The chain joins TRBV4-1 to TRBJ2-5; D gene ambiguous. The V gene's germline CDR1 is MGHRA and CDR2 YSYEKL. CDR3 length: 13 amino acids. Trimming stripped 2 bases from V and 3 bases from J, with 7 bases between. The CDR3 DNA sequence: TGCGCCAGCAGCCAACTATGGGAAGAGACCCAGTACTTC. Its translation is CASSQLWEETQYF.

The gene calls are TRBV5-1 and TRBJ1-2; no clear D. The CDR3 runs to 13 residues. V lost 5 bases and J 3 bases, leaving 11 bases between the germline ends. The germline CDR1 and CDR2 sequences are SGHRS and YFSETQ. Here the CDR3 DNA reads TGCGCCAGCAGGGCGACCGACTACTATGGCTACACCTTC. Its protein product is CASRATDYYGYTF.

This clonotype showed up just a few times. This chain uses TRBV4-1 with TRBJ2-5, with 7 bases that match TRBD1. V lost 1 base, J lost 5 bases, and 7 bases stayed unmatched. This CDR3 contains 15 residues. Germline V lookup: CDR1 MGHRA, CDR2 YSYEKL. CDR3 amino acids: CASSQARTGLETQYF. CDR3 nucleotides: TGCGCCAGCAGCCAAGCCCGGACAGGTTTGGAGACCCAGTACTTC.

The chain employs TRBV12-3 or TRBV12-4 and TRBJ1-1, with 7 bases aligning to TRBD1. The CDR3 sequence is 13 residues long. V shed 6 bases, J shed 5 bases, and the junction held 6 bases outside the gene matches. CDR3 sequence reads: CASRPGGSTEAFF. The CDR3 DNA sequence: TGTGCCAGCAGACCAGGGGGAAGTACTGAAGCTTTCTTT.

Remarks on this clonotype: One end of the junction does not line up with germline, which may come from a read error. Here the CDR3 DNA reads TGTGCCGGCAGCTTTCAAGGAGCCGAGCAGTACTTC. It encodes CAGSFQGAEQYF. This sequence joins TRBV7-6 and TRBJ2-7, with D hard to call. CDR3 size: 12 residues. Germline assignment: CDR1 SGHVS and CDR2 FNYEAQ. The full variable domain, completed using reference TRBV7-6 and TRBJ2-7, is GAGVSQSPRYKVTKRGQDVALRCDPISGHVSLYWYRQALGQGPEFLTYFNYEAQQDKSGLPNDRFSAERPEGSISTLTIQRTEQRDSAMYRCAGSFQGAEQYFGPGTRLTVT.

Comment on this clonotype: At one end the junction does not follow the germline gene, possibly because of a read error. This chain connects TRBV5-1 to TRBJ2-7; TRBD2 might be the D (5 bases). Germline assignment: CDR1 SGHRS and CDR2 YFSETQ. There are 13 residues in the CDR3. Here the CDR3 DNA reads TGCGCCGGCAGTGTGAGCGGTACCTACGAGCAGTACTTC. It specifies CAGSVSGTYEQYF.

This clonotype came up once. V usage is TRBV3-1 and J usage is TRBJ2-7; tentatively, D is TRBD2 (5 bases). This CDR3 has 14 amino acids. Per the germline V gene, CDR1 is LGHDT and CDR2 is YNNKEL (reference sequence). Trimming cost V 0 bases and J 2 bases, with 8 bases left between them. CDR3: CASSQEDGTYEQYF. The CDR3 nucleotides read TGTGCCAGCAGCCAAGAAGACGGGACCTACGAGCAGTACTTC.

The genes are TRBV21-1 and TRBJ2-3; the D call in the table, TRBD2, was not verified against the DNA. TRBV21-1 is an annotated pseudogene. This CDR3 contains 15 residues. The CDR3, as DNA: TGTGCCAGCAGCACGAGCGGGAGTGGGGAGGATACGCAGTATTTT. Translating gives CASSTSGSGEDTQYF.

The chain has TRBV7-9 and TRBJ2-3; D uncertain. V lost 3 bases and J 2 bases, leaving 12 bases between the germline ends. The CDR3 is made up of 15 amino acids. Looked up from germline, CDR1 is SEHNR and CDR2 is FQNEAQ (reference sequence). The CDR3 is CASSLRWTDTDTQYF. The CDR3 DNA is TGTGCCAGCAGCTTGCGATGGACCGACACAGATACGCAGTATTTT.

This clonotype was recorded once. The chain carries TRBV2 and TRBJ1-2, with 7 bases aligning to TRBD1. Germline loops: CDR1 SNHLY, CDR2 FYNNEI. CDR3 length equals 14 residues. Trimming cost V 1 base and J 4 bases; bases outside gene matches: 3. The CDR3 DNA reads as TGTGCCAGCAGTGAAGGCAGGGGGTTCTATGGCTACACCTTC. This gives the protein CASSEGRGFYGYTF.

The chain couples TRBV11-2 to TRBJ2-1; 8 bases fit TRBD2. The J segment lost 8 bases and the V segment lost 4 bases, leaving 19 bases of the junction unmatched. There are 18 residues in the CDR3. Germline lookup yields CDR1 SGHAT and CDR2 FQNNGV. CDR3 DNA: TGTGCCAGCAGCTCGGGACCCACGGGACTAGACTTGATGGATGAGCAGTTCTTC. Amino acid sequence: CASSSGPTGLDLMDEQFF.

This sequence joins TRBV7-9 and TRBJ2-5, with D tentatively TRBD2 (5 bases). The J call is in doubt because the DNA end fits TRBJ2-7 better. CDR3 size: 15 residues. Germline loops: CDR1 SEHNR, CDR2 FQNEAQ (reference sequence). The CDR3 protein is CASSLLGATWYEQYF. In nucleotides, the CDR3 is TGTGCCAGCAGCTTACTGGGAGCAACCTGGTACGAGCAGTACTTC.

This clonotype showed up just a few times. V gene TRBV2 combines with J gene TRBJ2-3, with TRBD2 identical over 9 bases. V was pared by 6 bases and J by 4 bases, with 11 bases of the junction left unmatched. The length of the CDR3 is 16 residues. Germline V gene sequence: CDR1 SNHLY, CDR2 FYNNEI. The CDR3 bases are TGTGCCAGCAGCCCCAGCGGGGGGTTCCCCTCAGATACGCAGTATTTT. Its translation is CASSPSGGFPSDTQYF.

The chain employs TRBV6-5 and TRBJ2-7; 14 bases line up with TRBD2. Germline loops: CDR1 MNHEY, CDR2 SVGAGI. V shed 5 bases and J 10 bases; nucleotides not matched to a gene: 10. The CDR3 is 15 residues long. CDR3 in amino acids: CASSPGLAGGQSQYF. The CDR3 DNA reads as TGTGCCAGCAGTCCCGGACTAGCGGGGGGCCAATCCCAGTACTTC.

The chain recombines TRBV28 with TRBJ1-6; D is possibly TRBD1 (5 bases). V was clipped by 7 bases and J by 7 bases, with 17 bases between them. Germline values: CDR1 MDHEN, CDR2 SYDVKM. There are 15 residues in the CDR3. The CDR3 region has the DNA TGTGCCAGCACCACCGTGACAGAAGGGAATTCACCCCTCCACTTT. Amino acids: CASTTVTEGNSPLHF. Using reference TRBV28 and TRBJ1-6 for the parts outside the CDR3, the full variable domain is DVKVTQSSRYLVKRTGEKVFLECVQDMDHENMFWYRQDPGLGLRLIYFSYDVKMKEKGDIPEGYSVSREKKERFSLILESASTNQTSMYLCASTTVTEGNSPLHFGNGTRLTVT.

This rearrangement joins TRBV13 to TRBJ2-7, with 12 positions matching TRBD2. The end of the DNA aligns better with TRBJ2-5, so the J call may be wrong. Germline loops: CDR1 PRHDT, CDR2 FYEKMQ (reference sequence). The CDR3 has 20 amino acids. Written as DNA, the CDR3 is TGTGCCAGCAGCCCGCTCCCTCGACTAGCGGGAGTCCCCGGGATTGAGACCCAGTACTTC. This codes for CASSPLPRLAGVPGIETQYF.

CDR3 nucleotide sequence: TGTGCCAGCAGTCTGAAGTCAGGGGGCCCCCACAATGAGCAGTTCTTC. Translation gives CASSLKSGGPHNEQFF. This chain uses TRBV7-2 with TRBJ2-1; 8 positions match TRBD1. The germline V gene has CDR1 SGHTA and CDR2 FQGNSA. The CDR3 is 16 residues long. Trimming took 6 bases from V and 5 from J; bases not matched to a gene: 12.

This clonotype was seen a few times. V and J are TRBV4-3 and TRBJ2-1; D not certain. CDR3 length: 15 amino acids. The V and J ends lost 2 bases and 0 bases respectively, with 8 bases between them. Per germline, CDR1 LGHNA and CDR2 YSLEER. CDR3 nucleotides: TGCGCCAGCAGCCAAAGGGTCAGCTCCTACAATGAGCAGTTCTTC. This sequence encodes CASSQRVSSYNEQFF.

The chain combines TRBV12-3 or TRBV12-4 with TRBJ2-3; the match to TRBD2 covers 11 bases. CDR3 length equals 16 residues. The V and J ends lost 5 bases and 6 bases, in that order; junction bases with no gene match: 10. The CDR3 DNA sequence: TGTGCCAGCAGTCGCGCCCTAGCGGGGGGTAGGGATACGCAGTATTTT. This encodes CASSRALAGGRDTQYF.

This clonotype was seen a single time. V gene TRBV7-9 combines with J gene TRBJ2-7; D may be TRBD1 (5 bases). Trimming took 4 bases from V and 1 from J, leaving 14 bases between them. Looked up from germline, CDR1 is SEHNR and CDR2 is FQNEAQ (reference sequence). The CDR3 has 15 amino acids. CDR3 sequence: CASSYRSLTSYEQYF. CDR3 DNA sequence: TGTGCCAGCAGCTACAGGTCCCTCACTTCCTACGAGCAGTACTTC.

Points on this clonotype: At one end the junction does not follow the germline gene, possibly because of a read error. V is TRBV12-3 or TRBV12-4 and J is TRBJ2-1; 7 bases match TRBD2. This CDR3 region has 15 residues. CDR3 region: CASRAHGGGYNKQFF. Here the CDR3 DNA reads TGTGCCAGCAGAGCGCATGGGGGGGGGTACAATAAGCAGTTCTTC.

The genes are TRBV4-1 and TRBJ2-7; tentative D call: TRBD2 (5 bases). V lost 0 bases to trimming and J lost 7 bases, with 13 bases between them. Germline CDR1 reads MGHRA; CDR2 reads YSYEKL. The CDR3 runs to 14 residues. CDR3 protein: CASSQEMGSGEQYF. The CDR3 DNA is TGCGCCAGCAGCCAAGAGATGGGATCGGGGGAGCAGTACTTC.

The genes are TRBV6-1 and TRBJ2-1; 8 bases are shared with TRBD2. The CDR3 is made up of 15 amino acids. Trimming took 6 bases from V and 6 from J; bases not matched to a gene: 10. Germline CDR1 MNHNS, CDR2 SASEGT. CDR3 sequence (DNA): TGTGCCAGCAGCGCCCGGGGGGGCAGAAGCAATGAGCAGTTCTTC. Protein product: CASSARGGRSNEQFF.

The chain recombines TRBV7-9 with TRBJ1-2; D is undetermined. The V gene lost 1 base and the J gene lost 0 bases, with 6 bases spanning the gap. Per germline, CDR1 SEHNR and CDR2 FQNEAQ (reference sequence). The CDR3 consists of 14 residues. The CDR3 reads CASSLERPNYGYTF. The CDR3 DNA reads TGTGCCAGCAGCTTAGAGCGCCCTAACTATGGCTACACCTTC.

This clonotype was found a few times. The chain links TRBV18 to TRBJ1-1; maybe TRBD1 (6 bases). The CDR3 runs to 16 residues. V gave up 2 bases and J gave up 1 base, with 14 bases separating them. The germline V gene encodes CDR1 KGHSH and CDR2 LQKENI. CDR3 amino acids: CASSPWDTRPNTEAFF. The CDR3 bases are TGTGCCAGCTCACCATGGGACACCCGGCCGAACACTGAAGCTTTCTTT.